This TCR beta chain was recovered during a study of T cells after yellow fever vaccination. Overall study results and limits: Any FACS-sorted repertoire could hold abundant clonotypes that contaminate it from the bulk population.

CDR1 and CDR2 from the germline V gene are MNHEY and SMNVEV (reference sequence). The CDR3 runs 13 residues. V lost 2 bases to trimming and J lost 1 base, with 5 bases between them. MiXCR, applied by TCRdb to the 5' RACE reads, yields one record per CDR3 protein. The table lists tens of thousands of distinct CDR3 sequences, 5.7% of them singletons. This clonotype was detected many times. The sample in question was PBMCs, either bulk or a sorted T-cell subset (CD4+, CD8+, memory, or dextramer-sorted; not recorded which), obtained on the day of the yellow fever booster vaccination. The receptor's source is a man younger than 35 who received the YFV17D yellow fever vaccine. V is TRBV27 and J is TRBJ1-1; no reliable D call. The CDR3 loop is CASSLRENTEAFF. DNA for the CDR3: TGTGCCAGCAGTTTAAGGGAGAACACTGAAGCTTTCTTT.